The rows below give T cell receptor beta chains drawn from one sample of a study of blood T cell repertoires in COVID-19. Libraries were prepared by immunoSEQ multiplex PCR; TCRdb keeps only in-frame clonotypes and omits some of them. Among 150,000 to 200,000 clones listed, around 89% were seen once. Sequenced input: peripheral blood. The source is a man aged 60 to 75 with acute or convalescent COVID-19. The conserved cysteine and the conserved F or W are not part of the CDR3 here. The order of the fields is V gene, J gene, CDR3 protein.

TRBV12-3/TRBV12-4	TRBJ2-3	AGSEGGDDTQY
TRBV14	TRBJ2-2	ASSQGSKGKTGELF
TRBV6-1	TRBJ1-5	ASVAADHNQPQH
TRBV6-4	TRBJ1-2	ASSDSGVDYGYT
TRBV18	TRBJ1-2	ASSPSAERGYT
TRBV5-1	TRBJ2-2	ASSLGGTMNTGELF
TRBV24-1	TRBJ2-2	ATSVGQGRTGELF
TRBV27	TRBJ1-1	ASSLSQRTEAF
TRBV11-3	TRBJ1-1	ASSLLRQGKGLGEAF
TRBV19	TRBJ2-1	ATTLGTTGEQF
TRBV27	TRBJ2-5	ASSSDPGGRETQY
TRBV6-5	TRBJ1-1	ASSYLDRGTEAF
TRBV5-5	TRBJ1-4	ASSLTWVGGISPTNEKLF
TRBV2	TRBJ1-5	ASSEAQGKRQPQH
TRBV30	TRBJ1-2	AGGTGILNGYT
TRBV6-5	TRBJ1-3	ASSYRGGGNTIY
TRBV7-9	TRBJ2-7	ASSRTSGRLMNEQY
TRBV2	TRBJ1-1	ASSDGGRVNTEAF
TRBV6-1	TRBJ1-1	ASSEVKGWVTEAF
TRBV5-1	TRBJ1-1	ASSSEPGGITEAF
TRBV6-2/TRBV6-3	TRBJ1-2	ASSPRGFNYGYT
TRBV4-1	TRBJ1-2	ASSQEWQINYGYT
TRBV9	TRBJ2-1	ASSSGLRVYNEQF
TRBV2	TRBJ2-2	ASRGLWESGELF
TRBV12-5	TRBJ2-3	ASGDSNTDTQY
TRBV6-1	TRBJ1-2	ASSIGRTGVYGYT
TRBV12-3/TRBV12-4	TRBJ1-1	ASSPSGGAAF
TRBV4-1	TRBJ1-1	ASSYRGGNTEAF
TRBV7-3	TRBJ2-3	ASSSPGQGAIWHLDTQY
TRBV4-2	TRBJ2-7	ASSPTGDSSYEQY
TRBV11-2	TRBJ1-1	ASSLGTGGSMNTEAF
TRBV7-2	TRBJ1-6	ASNPQGAYNSPLH
TRBV5-1	TRBJ2-4	ASSPRAGYAKNIQY
TRBV7-2	TRBJ2-1	ASSLVLAGAHEQF
TRBV3-1/TRBV3-2	TRBJ2-5	ASSLRTLNQETQY
TRBV19	TRBJ1-5	ASSKAGWGNQPQH
TRBV10-3	TRBJ1-6	ATSGAPSLGNSPLH
TRBV7-2	TRBJ1-2	ASSFIMTGGYGYT
TRBV12-3/TRBV12-4	TRBJ2-5	ASSYLPETQY
TRBV11-3	TRBJ1-2	ASSLGEANYGYT
TRBV11-2	TRBJ1-1	ASSLGIDTEAF
TRBV4-1	TRBJ1-2	ASSHDRYVNYGYT
TRBV7-9	TRBJ1-2	ASSLAGQGGEGYT
TRBV27	TRBJ1-2	ASSSREDRANYGYT
TRBV5-6	TRBJ1-3	ASSLVSGGAGNTIY
TRBV11-2	TRBJ1-2	ASSLGPRVWGYT
TRBV10-3	TRBJ2-7	AISEGLADMGYEQY
TRBV11-2	TRBJ1-1	ASSLARATEAF
TRBV7-6	TRBJ2-1	ASSPYRGNEQF